Listed below are T cell receptor beta chains from one sample, sequenced in a study of blood T cells in healthy people across ages. TCRdb ran MiXCR on the 5' RACE reads and lists one entry per CDR3 protein. The sample has some 700,000 distinct CDR3 sequences, 20% to 25% seen once. Source material: blood. Receptors originate from a man in his 70s in good health. The CDR3 runs from the conserved cysteine through the conserved F or W. Each record gives: V gene, D gene, clone size, CDR3 length, J gene, CDR3 protein, CDR3 DNA. The D gene is left open where the match is weak. Size is stated for part of the rows, as once, few or many counts, or as a class when the clone is expanded.

V gene: TRBV5-1; D gene: .; clone size: .; CDR3 length: 15; J gene: TRBJ2-7; CDR3 protein: CASSLAAVSSYEQYF; CDR3 DNA: TGCGCCAGCAGCTTGGCGGCAGTGAGCTCCTACGAGCAGTACTTC
V gene: TRBV3-1; D gene: .; clone size: few; CDR3 length: 15; J gene: TRBJ2-7; CDR3 protein: CASSRQVSLPHEQYF; CDR3 DNA: TGTGCCAGCAGCCGACAAGTTAGCCTCCCCCACGAGCAGTACTTC
V gene: TRBV7-6; D gene: TRBD1; clone size: .; CDR3 length: 18; J gene: TRBJ2-5; CDR3 protein: CASSLVAHPRDRIETQYF; CDR3 DNA: TGTGCCAGCAGCTTAGTTGCCCATCCTCGGGACAGGATCGAGACCCAGTACTTC
V gene: TRBV24-1; D gene: TRBD2; clone size: .; CDR3 length: 15; J gene: TRBJ2-1; CDR3 protein: CATGAGAHTYNEQFF; CDR3 DNA: TGTGCCACCGGAGCGGGGGCCCATACCTACAATGAGCAGTTCTTC
V gene: TRBV4-3; D gene: .; clone size: .; CDR3 length: 16; J gene: TRBJ1-2; CDR3 protein: CASSQDVGGADYGYTF; CDR3 DNA: TGCGCCAGCAGCCAAGACGTCGGGGGGGCGGATTATGGCTACACCTTC
V gene: TRBV7-2; D gene: .; clone size: .; CDR3 length: 15; J gene: TRBJ2-4; CDR3 protein: CASSPIGLAKNIQYF; CDR3 DNA: TGTGCCAGCAGCCCGATAGGTCTAGCCAAAAACATTCAGTACTTC
V gene: TRBV12-3/TRBV12-4; D gene: .; clone size: few; CDR3 length: 16; J gene: TRBJ2-1; CDR3 protein: CASSLWGQGIYNEQFF; CDR3 DNA: TGTGCCAGCAGTTTATGGGGTCAGGGAATATACAATGAGCAGTTCTTC
V gene: TRBV27; D gene: .; clone size: .; CDR3 length: 13; J gene: TRBJ1-5; CDR3 protein: CASRPHSNQPQHF; CDR3 DNA: TGTGCCAGCAGACCTCATAGCAATCAGCCCCAGCATTTT
V gene: TRBV20-1; D gene: .; clone size: .; CDR3 length: 15; J gene: TRBJ2-3; CDR3 protein: CSANRGARGADTQYF; CDR3 DNA: TGCAGTGCGAACCGGGGGGCCAGGGGTGCGGATACGCAGTATTTT
V gene: TRBV9; D gene: .; clone size: .; CDR3 length: 15; J gene: TRBJ1-2; CDR3 protein: CASSVGSEPNYGYTF; CDR3 DNA: TGTGCCAGCAGCGTAGGGTCAGAGCCTAACTATGGCTACACCTTC
V gene: TRBV20-1; D gene: .; clone size: many; CDR3 length: 15; J gene: TRBJ2-5; CDR3 protein: CSANGAAGSKETQYF; CDR3 DNA: TGCAGTGCTAATGGGGCGGCAGGTAGTAAAGAGACCCAGTACTTC
V gene: TRBV25-1; D gene: .; clone size: .; CDR3 length: 13; J gene: TRBJ2-3; CDR3 protein: CASTASGTDTQYF; CDR3 DNA: TGTGCCAGCACTGCGAGCGGCACAGATACGCAGTATTTT
V gene: TRBV27; D gene: .; clone size: few; CDR3 length: 15; J gene: TRBJ2-5; CDR3 protein: CASSLSFRIQETQYF; CDR3 DNA: TGTGCCAGCAGTTTATCCTTTAGGATACAAGAGACCCAGTACTTC
V gene: TRBV5-1; D gene: .; clone size: .; CDR3 length: 18; J gene: TRBJ2-3; CDR3 protein: CASSSTWNSLGITDTQYF; CDR3 DNA: TGCGCCAGCAGCTCCACATGGAATAGCCTTGGGATCACAGATACGCAGTATTTT
V gene: TRBV6-4; D gene: TRBD1; clone size: .; CDR3 length: 9; J gene: TRBJ1-2; CDR3 protein: CASPGTAYF; CDR3 DNA: TGTGCCAGCCCTGGGACAGCTTACTTC
V gene: TRBV12-3/TRBV12-4; D gene: .; clone size: once; CDR3 length: 15; J gene: TRBJ2-6; CDR3 protein: CASSPPLKGANVLTF; CDR3 DNA: TGTGCCAGCAGCCCCCCTCTGAAAGGGGCCAACGTCCTGACTTTC
V gene: TRBV6-5; D gene: TRBD2; clone size: .; CDR3 length: 16; J gene: TRBJ2-3; CDR3 protein: CASSPRLAESTDTQYF; CDR3 DNA: TGTGCCAGCAGTCCCAGACTAGCGGAGTCCACAGATACGCAGTATTTT
V gene: TRBV20-1; D gene: .; clone size: .; CDR3 length: 15; J gene: TRBJ2-4; CDR3 protein: CSARDARTGKNIQYF; CDR3 DNA: TGCAGTGCTAGAGATGCGAGGACGGGGAAAAACATTCAGTACTTC
V gene: TRBV6-1; D gene: .; clone size: few; CDR3 length: 17; J gene: TRBJ1-5; CDR3 protein: CASRVGGVSYSNQPQHF; CDR3 DNA: TGTGCCAGCAGGGTCGGCGGGGTATCATATAGCAATCAGCCCCAGCATTTT
V gene: TRBV12-3/TRBV12-4; D gene: TRBD1; clone size: .; CDR3 length: 16; J gene: TRBJ2-1; CDR3 protein: CASSDLGTGPYNEQFF; CDR3 DNA: TGTGCCAGCAGCGACCTCGGGACAGGCCCATACAATGAGCAGTTCTTC
V gene: TRBV13; D gene: .; clone size: many; CDR3 length: 15; J gene: TRBJ1-2; CDR3 protein: CASSTATGPDYGYTF; CDR3 DNA: TGTGCCAGCAGCACGGCGACAGGCCCAGACTATGGCTACACCTTC
V gene: TRBV12-3/TRBV12-4; D gene: TRBD1; clone size: few; CDR3 length: 15; J gene: TRBJ2-7; CDR3 protein: CASTQRTGYGLEQYF; CDR3 DNA: TGTGCCAGCACCCAAAGGACAGGGTATGGACTCGAGCAGTACTTC
V gene: TRBV7-9; D gene: TRBD1; clone size: few; CDR3 length: 15; J gene: TRBJ2-5; CDR3 protein: CASSLAGQAQETQYF; CDR3 DNA: TGTGCCAGCAGCTTGGCAGGACAGGCCCAAGAGACCCAGTACTTC
V gene: TRBV10-3; D gene: .; clone size: .; CDR3 length: 14; J gene: TRBJ1-5; CDR3 protein: CAISESISNQPQHF; CDR3 DNA: TGTGCCATCAGTGAGTCGATTAGCAATCAGCCCCAGCATTTT
V gene: TRBV3-1; D gene: .; clone size: few; CDR3 length: 15; J gene: TRBJ1-1; CDR3 protein: CASSQVLGVWAEAFF; CDR3 DNA: TGTGCCAGCAGCCAAGTTCTCGGGGTTTGGGCTGAAGCTTTCTTT
V gene: TRBV6-1; D gene: .; clone size: few; CDR3 length: 14; J gene: TRBJ1-1; CDR3 protein: CASSEEGGETEAFF; CDR3 DNA: TGTGCCAGCAGTGAAGAGGGGGGGGAGACTGAAGCTTTCTTT
V gene: TRBV6-1; D gene: TRBD1; clone size: few; CDR3 length: 19; J gene: TRBJ2-1; CDR3 protein: CASNPGQGDYLSSYNEQFF; CDR3 DNA: TGTGCCAGCAACCCAGGACAGGGGGATTATCTAAGCTCCTACAATGAGCAGTTCTTC
V gene: TRBV24-1; D gene: TRBD1; clone size: few; CDR3 length: 12; J gene: TRBJ1-2; CDR3 protein: CATSTGDHGYTF; CDR3 DNA: TGTGCCACCTCCACAGGGGACCATGGCTACACCTTC
V gene: TRBV10-3; D gene: .; clone size: .; CDR3 length: 13; J gene: TRBJ1-3; CDR3 protein: CAISAWAGNTIYF; CDR3 DNA: TGTGCCATCAGTGCTTGGGCTGGAAACACCATATATTTT
V gene: TRBV11-2; D gene: .; clone size: many; CDR3 length: 15; J gene: TRBJ1-6; CDR3 protein: CASSLQGSYNSPLHF; CDR3 DNA: TGTGCCAGCAGCCTACAGGGAAGCTATAATTCACCCCTCCACTTT
V gene: TRBV20-1; D gene: TRBD1; clone size: .; CDR3 length: 14; J gene: TRBJ1-2; CDR3 protein: CSPTETGGYFGYTF; CDR3 DNA: TGCAGCCCAACTGAGACAGGGGGCTATTTTGGCTACACCTTC
V gene: TRBV2; D gene: TRBD2; clone size: once; CDR3 length: 14; J gene: TRBJ2-4; CDR3 protein: CASQRENAKNIQYF; CDR3 DNA: TGTGCCAGTCAGCGGGAGAACGCCAAAAACATTCAGTACTTC
V gene: TRBV12-3/TRBV12-4; D gene: .; clone size: few; CDR3 length: 15; J gene: TRBJ1-2; CDR3 protein: CASSLMRGNHYGYTF; CDR3 DNA: TGTGCCAGCAGCCTAATGAGGGGAAATCACTATGGCTACACCTTC